This T cell receptor beta chain was obtained from a study of cytomegalovirus exposure and HLA in healthy donors. Both 60 Vbeta primers and 13 Jbeta primers went into the PCR. Clones were sequenced by immunoSEQ multiplex PCR, and TCRdb holds only the in-frame ones, with some missing. The repertoire holds 200,000 to 250,000 clones, with around four fifths as singletons. The sequence was obtained from a man between 50 and 59 years old in good health and CMV-seronegative. The specimen was PBMCs.

CDR3 nucleotides: TGTGCCAGCAGCTTAGCAGGGGGCAACACCGGGGAGCTGTTTTTT. This gives the protein CASSLAGGNTGELFF. This chain joins TRBV7-9 and TRBJ2-2; TRBD1 matches 7 bases. This CDR3 comprises 15 residues. After removal of 0 bases from V and 2 bases from J, the junction contained 0 bases not matched to a gene. Looked up from germline, CDR1 is SEHNR and CDR2 is FQNEAQ (reference sequence).